This T cell receptor beta chain was retrieved from a study of PD-L1 blockade in urothelial cancer. The method was immunoSEQ multiplex PCR; TCRdb's version includes in-frame clones alone and lacks a portion of them. The data show roughly 52,000 clones, with less than 85% seen just once and about 10% held by the top ten. Time point: pretreatment peripheral blood. The CDR3 has 15 amino acids. Germline CDR1 and CDR2: GTSNPN and SVGIG (reference sequence). Trimming removed 2 bases from V and 5 bases from J, with 18 bases in between. Material: PBMCs, obtained around atezolizumab (anti-PD-L1) treatment. The rearrangement links TRBV30 to TRBJ1-1; D possibly corresponds to TRBD1 (5 bases). The receptor comes from a man aged 65 to 79 with urothelial cancer. As DNA, the CDR3 is TGTGCCTGGAGTAGAAACCAGGGTATTAGTACTGAAGCTTTCTTT. Amino acid sequence: CAWSRNQGISTEAFF.